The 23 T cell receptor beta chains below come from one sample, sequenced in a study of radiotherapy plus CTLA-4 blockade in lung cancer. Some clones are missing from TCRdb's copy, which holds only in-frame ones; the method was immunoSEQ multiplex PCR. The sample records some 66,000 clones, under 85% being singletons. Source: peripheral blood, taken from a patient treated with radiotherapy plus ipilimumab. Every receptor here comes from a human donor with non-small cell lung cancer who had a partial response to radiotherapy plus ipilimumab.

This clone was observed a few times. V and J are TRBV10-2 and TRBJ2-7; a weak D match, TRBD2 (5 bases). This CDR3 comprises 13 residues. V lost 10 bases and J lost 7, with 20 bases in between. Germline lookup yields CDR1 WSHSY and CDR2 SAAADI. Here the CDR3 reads CATYVDGSGEQYF. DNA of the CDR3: TGCGCCACCTACGTAGATGGGTCGGGAGAGCAGTACTTC.

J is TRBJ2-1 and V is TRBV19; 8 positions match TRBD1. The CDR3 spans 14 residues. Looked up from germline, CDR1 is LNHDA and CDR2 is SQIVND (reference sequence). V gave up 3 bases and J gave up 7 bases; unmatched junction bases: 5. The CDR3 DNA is TGTGCCAGTAGTATCCGGACAGGGAAGAATGAGCAGTTCTTC. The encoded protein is CASSIRTGKNEQFF.

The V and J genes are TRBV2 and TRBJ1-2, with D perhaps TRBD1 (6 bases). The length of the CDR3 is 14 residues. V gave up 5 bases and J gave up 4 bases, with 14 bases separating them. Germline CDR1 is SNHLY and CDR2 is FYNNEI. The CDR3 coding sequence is TGTGCCAGCAGTCTACAGGGTGGAGGCTATGGCTACACCTTC. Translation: CASSLQGGGYGYTF.

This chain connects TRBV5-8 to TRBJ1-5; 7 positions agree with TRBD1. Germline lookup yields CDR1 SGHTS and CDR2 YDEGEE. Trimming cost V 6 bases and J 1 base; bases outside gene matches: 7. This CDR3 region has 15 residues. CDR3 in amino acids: CASNREGASNQPQHF. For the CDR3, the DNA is TGTGCCAGCAACCGGGAGGGGGCGAGCAATCAGCCCCAGCATTTT. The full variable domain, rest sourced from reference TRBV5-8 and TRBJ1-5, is EAGVTQSPTHLIKTRGQQATLRCSPISGHTSVYWYQQALGLGLQFLLWYDEGEERNRGNFPPRFSGRQFPNYSSELNVNALELEDSALYLCASNREGASNQPQHFGDGTRLSIL.

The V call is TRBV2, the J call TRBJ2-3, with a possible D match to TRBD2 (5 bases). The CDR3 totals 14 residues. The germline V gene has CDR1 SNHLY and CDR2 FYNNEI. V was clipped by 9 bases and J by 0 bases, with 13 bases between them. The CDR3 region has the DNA TGTGCCAGAGTGAGAGCGGCCAGCACAGATACGCAGTATTTT. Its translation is CARVRAASTDTQYF.

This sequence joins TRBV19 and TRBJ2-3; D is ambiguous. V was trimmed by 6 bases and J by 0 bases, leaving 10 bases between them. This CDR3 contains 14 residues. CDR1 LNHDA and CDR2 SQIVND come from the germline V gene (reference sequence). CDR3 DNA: TGTGCCAGTAGCCCACAACCTAGCACAGATACGCAGTATTTT. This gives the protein CASSPQPSTDTQYF.

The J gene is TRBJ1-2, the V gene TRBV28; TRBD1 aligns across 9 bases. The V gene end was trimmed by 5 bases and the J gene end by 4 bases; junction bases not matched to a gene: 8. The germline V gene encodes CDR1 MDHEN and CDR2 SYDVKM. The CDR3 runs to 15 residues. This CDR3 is CASSRDRDFFYGYTF. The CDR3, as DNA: TGTGCCAGCAGTAGGGACAGGGACTTCTTCTATGGCTACACCTTC.

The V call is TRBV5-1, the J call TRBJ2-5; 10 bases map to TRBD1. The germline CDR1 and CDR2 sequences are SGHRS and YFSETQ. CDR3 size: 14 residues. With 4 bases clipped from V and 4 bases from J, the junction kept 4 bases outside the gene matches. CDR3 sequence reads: CASSTGQGGETQYF. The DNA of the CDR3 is TGCGCCAGCAGCACAGGACAGGGGGGAGAGACCCAGTACTTC.

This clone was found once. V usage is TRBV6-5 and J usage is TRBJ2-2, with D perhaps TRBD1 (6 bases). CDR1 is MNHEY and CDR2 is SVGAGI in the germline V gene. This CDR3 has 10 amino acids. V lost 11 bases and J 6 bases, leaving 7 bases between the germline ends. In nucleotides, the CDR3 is TGTGCCCCAGGGGCCGGGGAGCTGTTTTTT. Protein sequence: CAPGAGELFF.

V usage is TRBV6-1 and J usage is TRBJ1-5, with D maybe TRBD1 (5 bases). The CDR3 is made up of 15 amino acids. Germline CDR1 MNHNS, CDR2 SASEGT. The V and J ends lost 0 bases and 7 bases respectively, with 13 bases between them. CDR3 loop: CASSEALAGFQPQHF. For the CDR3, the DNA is TGTGCCAGCAGTGAAGCGCTCGCAGGGTTCCAGCCCCAGCATTTT.

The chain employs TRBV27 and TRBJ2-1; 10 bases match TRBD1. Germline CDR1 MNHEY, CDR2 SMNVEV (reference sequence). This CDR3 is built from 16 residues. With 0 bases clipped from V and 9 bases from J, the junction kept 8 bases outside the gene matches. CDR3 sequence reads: CASSLSDRGRRGEQFF. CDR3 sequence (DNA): TGTGCCAGCAGTTTATCCGACAGGGGGCGGAGAGGTGAGCAGTTCTTC.

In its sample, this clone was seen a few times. This chain's CDR3 is CASSFYKREAFF. The CDR3 nucleotides are TGTGCCAGCAGTTTTTACAAGCGTGAAGCTTTCTTT. The rearrangement uses TRBV28 and TRBJ1-1; no clear D gene. Trimming removed 3 bases at V and 7 bases at J, with 9 bases between. The CDR3 runs 12 residues. CDR1 and CDR2 from the germline V gene are MDHEN and SYDVKM.

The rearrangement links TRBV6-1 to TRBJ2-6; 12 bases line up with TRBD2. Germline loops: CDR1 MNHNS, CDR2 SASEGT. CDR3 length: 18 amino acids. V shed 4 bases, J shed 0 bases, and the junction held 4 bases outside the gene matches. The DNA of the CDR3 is TGTGCCAGCAGTGCAACTAGCGGGGGGTTCTCTGGGGCCAACGTCCTGACTTTC. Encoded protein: CASSATSGGFSGANVLTF.

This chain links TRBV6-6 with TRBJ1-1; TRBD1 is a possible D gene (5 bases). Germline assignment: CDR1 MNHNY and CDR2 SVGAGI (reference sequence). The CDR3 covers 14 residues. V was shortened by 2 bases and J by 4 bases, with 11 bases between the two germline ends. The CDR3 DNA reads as TGTGCCAGCAGTTACAAAGGGGAGGGCACTGAAGCTTTCTTT. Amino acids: CASSYKGEGTEAFF.

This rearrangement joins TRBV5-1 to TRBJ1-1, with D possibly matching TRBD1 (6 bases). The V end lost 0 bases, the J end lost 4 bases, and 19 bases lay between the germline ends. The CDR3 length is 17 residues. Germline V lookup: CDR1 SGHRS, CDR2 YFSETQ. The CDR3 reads CASSLESGQRGSTEAFF. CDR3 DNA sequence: TGCGCCAGCAGCTTGGAGTCGGGACAAAGGGGCAGCACTGAAGCTTTCTTT.

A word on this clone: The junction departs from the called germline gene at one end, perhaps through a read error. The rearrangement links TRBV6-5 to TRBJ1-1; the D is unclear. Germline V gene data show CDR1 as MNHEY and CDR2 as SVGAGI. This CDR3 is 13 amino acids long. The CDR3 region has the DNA TGTGCCAGCAGTCGACAACTGAACACTGAAGCTTCCTTT. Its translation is CASSRQLNTEASF.

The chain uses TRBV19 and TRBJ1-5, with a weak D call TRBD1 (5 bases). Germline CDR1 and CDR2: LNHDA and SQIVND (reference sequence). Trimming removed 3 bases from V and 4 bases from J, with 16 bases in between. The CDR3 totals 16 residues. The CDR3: CASSMEMGLRNQPQHF. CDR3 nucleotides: TGTGCCAGTAGTATGGAAATGGGACTTAGGAATCAGCCCCAGCATTTT.

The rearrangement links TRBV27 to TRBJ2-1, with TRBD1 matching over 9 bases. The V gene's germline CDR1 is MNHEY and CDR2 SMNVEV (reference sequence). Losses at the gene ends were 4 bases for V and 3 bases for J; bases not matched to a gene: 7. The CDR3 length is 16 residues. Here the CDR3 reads CASSSPTGGLYNEQFF. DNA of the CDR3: TGTGCCAGCAGTTCCCCTACAGGGGGCCTCTACAATGAGCAGTTCTTC.

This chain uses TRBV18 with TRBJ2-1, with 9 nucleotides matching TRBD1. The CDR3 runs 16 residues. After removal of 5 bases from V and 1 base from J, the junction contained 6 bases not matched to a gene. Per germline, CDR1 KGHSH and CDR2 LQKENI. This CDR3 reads CASSALDRGSYNEQFF. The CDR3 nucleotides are TGTGCCAGCTCAGCCCTAGACAGGGGGTCCTACAATGAGCAGTTCTTC.

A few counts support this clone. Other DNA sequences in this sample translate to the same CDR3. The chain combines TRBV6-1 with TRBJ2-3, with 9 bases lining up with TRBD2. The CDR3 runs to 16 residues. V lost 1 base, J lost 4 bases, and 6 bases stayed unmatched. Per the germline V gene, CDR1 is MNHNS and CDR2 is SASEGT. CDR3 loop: CASSEGFSGSPDTQYF. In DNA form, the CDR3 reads TGTGCCAGCAGTGAAGGATTTAGCGGGAGTCCAGATACGCAGTATTTT.

CDR3 protein: CASSHGEAEQFF. The CDR3 DNA reads as TGTGCCAGCAGCCACGGGGAGGCTGAGCAGTTCTTC. This sequence joins TRBV4-2 and TRBJ2-1; D might be TRBD2 (6 bases). The V gene's germline CDR1 is LGHNA and CDR2 YNFKEQ. Trimming cost V 3 bases and J 9 bases, with 9 bases left between them. This CDR3 is 12 amino acids long.

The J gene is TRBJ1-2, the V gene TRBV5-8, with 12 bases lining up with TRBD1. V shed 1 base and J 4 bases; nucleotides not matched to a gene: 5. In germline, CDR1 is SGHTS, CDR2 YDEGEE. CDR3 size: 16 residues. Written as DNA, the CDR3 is TGTGCCAGCAGCTTGCAAGGGACAGGGGGCGTCTATGGCTACACCTTC. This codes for CASSLQGTGGVYGYTF.

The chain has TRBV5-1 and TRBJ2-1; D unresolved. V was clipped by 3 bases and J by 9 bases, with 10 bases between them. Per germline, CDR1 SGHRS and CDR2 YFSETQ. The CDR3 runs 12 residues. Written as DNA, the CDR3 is TGCGCCAGCAGCTCCAACTACGGTGAGCAGTTCTTC. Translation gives CASSSNYGEQFF. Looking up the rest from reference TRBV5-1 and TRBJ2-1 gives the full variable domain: KAGVTQTPRYLIKTRGQQVTLSCSPISGHRSVSWYQQTPGQGLQFLFEYFSETQRNKGNFPGRFSGRQFSNSRSEMNVSTLELGDSALYLCASSSNYGEQFFGPGTRLTVL.